Presented here are 27 T cell receptor beta chains from one specimen sequenced in a study of tumor-infiltrating lymphocytes in primary liver carcinoma. The source of the blood RNA was unsorted whole blood, and germline DNA was extracted as well. Researchers generated TCR beta cDNA from about 0.5 ug of total RNA, relying on a constant-region primer. Slightly modified ARM-PCR, run as three nested multiplex PCR rounds, produced the TCR beta libraries. Running nine to ten cycles apiece, the first two PCR rounds relied on TRBV1-TRBV30 forward primers together with a C-beta reverse primer. TCRdb re-called the multiplex PCR reads through MiXCR, storing one row per CDR3 protein. The sample records around 210,000 distinct CDR3 sequences, approximately 64% being singletons. The sample was peripheral blood. Receptor source: a woman aged 55 to 70 with primary liver carcinoma and hepatitis B virus infection.

Comments on this clonotype: The CDR3 does not end in the conserved phenylalanine or tryptophan, so this is likely a read error. The chain is built from TRBV13 and TRBJ1-2; 7 bases agree with TRBD1. With V trimmed by 4 bases and J by 0 bases, 11 bases remained unmatched. The CDR3 loop spans 17 amino acids. CDR1 is PRHDT, CDR2 FYEKMQ, per germline (reference sequence). CDR3 nucleotides: TGTGCCAGCAGCTCCCCGGGACAGTCCCCCTCTAACTATGGCTACACCTTG. This encodes CASSSPGQSPSNYGYTL.

The chain recombines TRBV28 with TRBJ2-3, with 7 bases fitting TRBD2. CDR3 length: 16 amino acids. CDR1 is MDHEN and CDR2 is SYDVKM in the germline V gene. The trim removed 4 bases at V and 7 bases at J, leaving 14 bases unmatched. The chain's CDR3 is CASSYRGRAGGYTQYF. The CDR3 DNA reads TGTGCCAGCAGTTACCGTGGGAGGGCCGGTGGATATACGCAGTATTTT.

The chain combines TRBV11-2 with TRBJ2-1; D assignment may be TRBD1 or TRBD2 (6 bases each). CDR3 length: 11 amino acids. Looked up from germline, CDR1 is SGHAT and CDR2 is FQNNGV. The ends were cut back, 4 bases at V and 10 bases at J, with 8 bases in the middle. The CDR3 sequence is CASSWGAEQFF. The CDR3 nucleotides are TGTGCCAGCAGCTGGGGGGCCGAGCAGTTCTTC.

This clonotype has more than one count but fewer than ten. Being one base from a much bigger clone, this may be a read error. The chain combines TRBV4-2 with TRBJ1-3; D gene uncertain. In germline, CDR1 is LGHNA, CDR2 YNFKEQ. V was clipped by 1 base and J by 1 base, with 11 bases between them. The CDR3 runs to 16 residues. CDR3 protein: CASSQADLVSGNTIYF. As DNA, the CDR3 is TGTGCCAGCAGCCAAGCCGACCTGGTGTCTGGAAACACCATATATTTT.

This clonotype was seen a few times. A much larger clone sits a single nucleotide away, making a read error possible. Without the conserved terminal phenylalanine or tryptophan, this CDR3 likely stems from a read error. The genes are TRBV6-1 and TRBJ2-7; 9 bases map to TRBD2. Germline CDR1 MNHNS, CDR2 SASEGT. There are 16 residues in the CDR3. The V and J ends lost 0 bases and 4 bases, in that order; junction bases with no gene match: 7. The CDR3 coding sequence is TGTGCCAGCAGTGAAGCGCAGACTAGCGGAATATACGAGCAGTACCTC. It translates to CASSEAQTSGIYEQYL.

This clonotype was detected many times. This sequence joins TRBV4-2 and TRBJ2-7; unclear D gene. V dropped 1 base and J dropped 7 bases, with 20 bases sitting between them. The CDR3 has 16 amino acids. Germline assignment: CDR1 LGHNA and CDR2 YNFKEQ. DNA for the CDR3: TGTGCCAGCAGCCAAGCCCTCTACCAAACGGCGAGTGAGCAGTACTTC. It codes for CASSQALYQTASEQYF.

A few counts support this clonotype. This chain links TRBV5-1 with TRBJ2-3, with 9 bases matching TRBD1. The CDR3 is made up of 15 amino acids. CDR1 and CDR2 from the germline V gene are SGHRS and YFSETQ. J lost 4 bases, V lost 4 bases, and 7 bases had no gene match. This CDR3 is CASSQQGAGSDTQYF. CDR3 bases: TGCGCCAGCAGCCAACAGGGGGCCGGGTCAGATACGCAGTATTTT.

A note on this clonotype: A much larger clonotype is one base distant, so this may be a read error. The chain employs TRBV6-7 and TRBJ1-5, with 7 nucleotides matching TRBD1. TRBV6-7 is designated an ORF whose function remains uncertain. CDR3 length: 16 residues. The V gene end was trimmed by 5 bases and the J gene end by 3 bases; junction bases not matched to a gene: 10. The CDR3 DNA reads as TGTGCCAGCAGTGAAGACAGGGTTTTCAACAATCAGCCCCAGCATTTT. This encodes CASSEDRVFNNQPQHF.

In its sample, this clonotype was seen many times. CDR3 loop: CAIVTTVLYEQYF. The DNA for the CDR3 is TGTGCCATCGTGACAACGGTTCTCTACGAGCAGTACTTC. J is TRBJ2-7 and V is TRBV4-2, with no clear D. The V end was cut by 10 bases, the J end by 3 bases, with 16 bases between. There are 13 residues in the CDR3. Germline CDR1 LGHNA, CDR2 YNFKEQ.

Details on this clonotype: A single base separates this from a much larger clone, so it may be a read error. The chain uses TRBV28 and TRBJ1-2, with D perhaps TRBD1 (5 bases). Per the germline V gene, CDR1 is MDHEN and CDR2 is SYDVKM. CDR3 length: 15 residues. The CDR3 DNA sequence: TGTGTCAGCAGTACAGGAGCGCTCTTTAACTATGGCTACACCTTC. Amino acid sequence: CVSSTGALFNYGYTF.

The CDR3 nucleotides read TGTGCCAGCAACCCTGAGTGGTTTGGAAACACCATATATTTT. This encodes CASNPEWFGNTIYF. The rearrangement uses TRBV6-5 and TRBJ1-3; D is unclear. With 7 bases removed from V and 3 bases from J, the gap between germline ends came to 13 bases. In germline, CDR1 is MNHEY, CDR2 SVGAGI. CDR3 length: 14 amino acids.

About this clonotype: Germline is not matched at one junction end, which may reflect a read error. J is TRBJ2-1 and V is TRBV11-2; 9 bases agree with TRBD2. This CDR3 spans 19 amino acids. Germline CDR1 and CDR2: SGHAT and FQNNGV. The CDR3 spells CANSPRHISGLAAYNEQFF. CDR3 in DNA: TGTGCCAACAGCCCACGCCACATTTCGGGACTAGCCGCCTACAATGAGCAGTTCTTC.

CDR3 nucleotides: TGTGCCAGCAACTCCATAAACAGGGGGCCCCTCAGCTATGGCTACACCTTC. This sequence encodes CASNSINRGPLSYGYTF. The rearrangement joins TRBV11-2 to TRBJ1-2; 9 nucleotides align to TRBD1. The V segment lost 7 bases and the J segment 4 bases; nucleotides outside the gene matches: 16. The CDR3 totals 17 residues. CDR1 and CDR2 (germline): SGHAT, FQNNGV.

This clonotype was recorded many times. The genes are TRBV6-1 and TRBJ2-7; possibly TRBD1 for D (5 bases). Germline lookup yields CDR1 MNHNS and CDR2 SASEGT. Deletions cut 8 bases from V and 3 bases from J, with 23 bases between. The CDR3 covers 16 residues. CDR3 residues: CASYQGLGWSFYEQYF. The CDR3 DNA sequence: TGTGCCAGCTACCAGGGCTTAGGATGGTCTTTCTACGAGCAGTACTTC.

A few counts support this clonotype. The V gene is TRBV11-2, the J gene TRBJ2-5, with D perhaps TRBD1 or TRBD2 (5 bases each). V lost 7 bases and J 5 bases, leaving 23 bases between the germline ends. CDR3 size: 16 residues. CDR1 SGHAT and CDR2 FQNNGV come from the germline V gene. The CDR3 loop is CASNSLGLTGLETQYF. As DNA, the CDR3 is TGTGCCAGCAATTCCCTGGGGCTAACGGGATTGGAGACCCAGTACTTC.

The chain employs TRBV7-9 and TRBJ2-1; D not resolved. V dropped 5 bases and J dropped 9 bases, with 14 bases sitting between them. The CDR3 sequence is 13 residues long. Germline CDR1 is SEHNR and CDR2 is FQNEAQ (reference sequence). The CDR3 DNA reads as TGTGCCAGCAGCCCCTTTCTGGGCCGTGAGCAGTTCTTC. As protein: CASSPFLGREQFF.

The V and J genes are TRBV6-1 and TRBJ2-3; weak D call: TRBD2 (5 bases). Germline values: CDR1 MNHNS, CDR2 SASEGT. V was cut by 5 bases and J by 15 bases, with 15 bases left in between. The CDR3 has 11 amino acids. The CDR3 sequence: CASSNSAGHYF. CDR3 in DNA: TGTGCCAGCAGTAATTCCGCGGGCCACTATTTT.

Regarding this clonotype: It is likely a read error, because the conserved phenylalanine at the end of the CDR3 is missing. The chain carries TRBV11-1 and TRBJ2-1; D is unresolved. V gave up 5 bases and J gave up 8 bases, with 10 bases separating them. CDR1 and CDR2 from the germline V gene are SGHAT and FQDESV (reference sequence). The CDR3 contains 12 residues. The CDR3 protein is CASSPTTYEQFS. In DNA, the CDR3 is TGTGCCAGCAGCCCTACAACGTATGAGCAGTTCTCC.

In its sample, this clonotype was seen a few times. This clone may be a read error of a much larger clone one base away. The V gene is TRBV4-1, the J gene TRBJ2-7; perhaps TRBD1 as D (8 bases). Germline V lookup: CDR1 MGHRA, CDR2 YSYEKL. The CDR3 sequence is 15 residues long. As DNA, the CDR3 is TGCGCCAGCTGCCAAGCGGGGCAGGGGGCTTACGAGCAGTACTTC. Amino acids: CASCQAGQGAYEQYF.

Points on this clonotype: One base away lies a much larger clone, so this may be a sequencing read error. The chain combines TRBV12-3 or TRBV12-4 with TRBJ2-7, with TRBD2 matching over 11 bases. The CDR3 consists of 15 residues. The CDR3 nucleotides read TGTCCCAGCAGCCCCTCTAGCGGGAGGTGGTACGAGCAGTACTTC. Translated, it gives CPSSPSSGRWYEQYF.

A word on this clonotype: Possible read error: a much larger clone is one base away. J is TRBJ2-7 and V is TRBV6-5; possibly TRBD2 for D (6 bases). Germline V gives CDR1 MNHEY, CDR2 SVGAGI. The CDR3 has 14 residues. Trimming removed 4 bases at V and 2 bases at J, with 12 bases between. CDR3 sequence reads: CASSFQEGPYEQYF. CDR3 in DNA: TGTGCCAGCAGTTTTCAGGAGGGTCCCTACGAGCAGTACTTC.

This clonotype was detected many times. V is TRBV12-3 or TRBV12-4 and J is TRBJ2-2; D unresolved. There are 16 residues in the CDR3. Trimming left V 6 bases short and J 0 bases short, with 14 bases between. CDR3 in DNA: TGTGCCAGCAGCCGACCTCTATCCACGAACACCGGGGAGCTGTTTTTT. Translated, it gives CASSRPLSTNTGELFF.

CDR3 bases: TGTGCCAGCTCACTATCCCTCTTGGGGGGGGGCTCCTACGAGCAGTACTTC. It codes for CASSLSLLGGGSYEQYF. The chain couples TRBV18 to TRBJ2-7; TRBD2 aligns across 7 bases. The V gene's germline CDR1 is KGHSH and CDR2 LQKENI. V trimming: 4 bases; J trimming: 0 bases; junction bases outside the gene matches: 12. This CDR3 comprises 17 residues.

The chain links TRBV7-8 to TRBJ1-1, with a tentative D call TRBD1 (5 bases). CDR1 SGHVS and CDR2 FQNEAQ come from the germline V gene. The CDR3 consists of 13 residues. V was shortened by 5 bases and J by 9 bases, with 16 bases between the two germline ends. CDR3 residues: CASSNLTGGKAFF. For the CDR3, the DNA is TGTGCCAGCAGCAACCTGACGGGGGGTAAAGCTTTCTTT.

This clonotype was counted ten times or more. The rearrangement joins TRBV6-1 to TRBJ1-5; D call uncertain. CDR1 is MNHNS, CDR2 SASEGT, per germline. Trimming stripped 7 bases from V and 5 bases from J, with 15 bases between. This CDR3 contains 14 residues. The CDR3 DNA is TGTGCCAGCACTCCCACCGGTAGAGATCAGCCCCAGCATTTT. This codes for CASTPTGRDQPQHF.

Regarding this clonotype: This may stem from a read error, because a much larger clone lies one nucleotide away. V and J are TRBV4-2 and TRBJ1-1; no clear D. Deletions cut 4 bases from V and 8 bases from J, with 14 bases between. The germline V gene encodes CDR1 LGHNA and CDR2 YNFKEQ. The CDR3 spans 13 residues. The CDR3 loop reads CASSRRGGHEAFF. DNA for the CDR3: TGTGCCAGCAGCCGAAGAGGCGGGCACGAAGCTTTCTTT.

This clonotype turned up a few times. The chain has TRBV15 and TRBJ1-5; the match to TRBD1 covers 7 bases. CDR1 is LNHNV, CDR2 YYDKDF, per germline (reference sequence). This CDR3 comprises 14 residues. With 6 bases clipped from V and 5 bases from J, the junction kept 7 bases outside the gene matches. CDR3 sequence: CATRLGQADQPQHF. The CDR3 bases are TGTGCCACCAGACTAGGACAGGCTGATCAGCCCCAGCATTTT.